This T cell receptor beta chain emerged from a study of shared T cell receptors in the human thymus. This clone has a handful of counts. This CDR3 is 12 amino acids long. Germline lookup yields CDR1 SGHVS and CDR2 FNYEAQ. V was pared by 8 bases and J by 3 bases, with 7 bases between. Measured with immunoSEQ multiplex PCR; TCRdb has only the in-frame clones, and not every one. Of about 660,000 clones listed, roughly 88% are singletons. The data were also submitted as part of a second study, on human thymus T cells. That report notes: Thymic tissue was derived from resections collected during corrective heart surgery. Repertoires from thymus and blood appeared to show biased V and J gene usage. Related work showed strongly overlapping thymic repertoires across unrelated individuals.

The gene calls are TRBV7-6 and TRBJ1-4; D is uncertain. This TCR was recovered from a boy under two years old with a congenital heart defect. Sequenced material: thymocytes. The CDR3 reads CASEEANEKLFF. CDR3 DNA: TGTGCCAGCGAGGAGGCTAATGAAAAACTGTTTTTT.